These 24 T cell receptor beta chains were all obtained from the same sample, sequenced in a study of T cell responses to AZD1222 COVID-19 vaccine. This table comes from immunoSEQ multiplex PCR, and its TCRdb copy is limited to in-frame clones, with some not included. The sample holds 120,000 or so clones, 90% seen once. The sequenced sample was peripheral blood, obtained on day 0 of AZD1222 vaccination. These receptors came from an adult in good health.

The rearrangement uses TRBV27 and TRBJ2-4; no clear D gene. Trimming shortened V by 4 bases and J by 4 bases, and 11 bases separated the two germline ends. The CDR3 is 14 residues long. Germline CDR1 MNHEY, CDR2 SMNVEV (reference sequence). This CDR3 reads CASSSAAMKNIQYF. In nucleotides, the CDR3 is TGTGCCAGCAGTTCGGCAGCTATGAAAAACATTCAGTACTTC.

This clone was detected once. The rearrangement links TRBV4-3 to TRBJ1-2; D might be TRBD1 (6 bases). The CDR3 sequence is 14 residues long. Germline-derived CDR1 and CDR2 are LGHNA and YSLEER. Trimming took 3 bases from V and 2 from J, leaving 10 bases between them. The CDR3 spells CASSQDDRNYGYTF. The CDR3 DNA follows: TGCGCCAGCAGCCAGGATGACAGGAACTATGGCTACACCTTC.

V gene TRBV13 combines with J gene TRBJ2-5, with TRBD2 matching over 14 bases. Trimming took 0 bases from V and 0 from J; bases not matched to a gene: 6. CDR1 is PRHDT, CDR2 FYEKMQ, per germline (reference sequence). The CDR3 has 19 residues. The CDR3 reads CASSLGGLAGEVNQETQYF. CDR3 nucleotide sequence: TGTGCCAGCAGCTTAGGGGGACTAGCGGGAGAAGTAAACCAAGAGACCCAGTACTTC.

CDR3 bases: TGTGCCAGCAGCCAAGAAGGGGGAGGCTACACCTTC. Residues: CASSQEGGGYTF. The chain employs TRBV3-1 (or the pseudogene TRBV3-2) and TRBJ1-2; tentatively, D is TRBD1 (6 bases). V lost 0 bases and J 8 bases, leaving 7 bases between the germline ends. This CDR3 has 12 residues. The germline V gene has CDR1 LGHDT and CDR2 YNNKEL (reference sequence).

DNA for the CDR3: TGTGCCAGCAGTACGCGGGTCCTCCGCCCCGTCTATGGCTACACCTTC. It codes for CASSTRVLRPVYGYTF. V usage is TRBV21-1 and J usage is TRBJ1-2. TRBV21-1 is labeled a pseudogene. The CDR3 runs 16 residues.

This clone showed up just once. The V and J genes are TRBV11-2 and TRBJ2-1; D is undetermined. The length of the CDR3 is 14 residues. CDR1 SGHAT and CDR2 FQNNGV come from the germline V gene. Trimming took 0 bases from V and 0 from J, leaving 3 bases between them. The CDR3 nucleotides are TGTGCCAGCAGCTTAGAGAGCTCCTACAATGAGCAGTTCTTC. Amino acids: CASSLESSYNEQFF.

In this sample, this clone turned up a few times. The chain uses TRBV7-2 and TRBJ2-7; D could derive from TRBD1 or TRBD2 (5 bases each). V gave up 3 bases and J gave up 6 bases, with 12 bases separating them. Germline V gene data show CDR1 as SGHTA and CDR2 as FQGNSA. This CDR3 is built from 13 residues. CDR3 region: CASSLTGTGEQYF. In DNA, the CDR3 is TGTGCCAGCAGCTTGACCGGGACGGGCGAGCAGTACTTC.

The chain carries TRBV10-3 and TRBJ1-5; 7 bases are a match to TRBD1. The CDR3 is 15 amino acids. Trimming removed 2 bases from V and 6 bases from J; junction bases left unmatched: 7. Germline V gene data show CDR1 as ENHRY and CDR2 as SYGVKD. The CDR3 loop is CAISEGEGGGQPQHF. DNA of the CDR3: TGTGCCATCAGTGAGGGGGAAGGGGGCGGTCAGCCCCAGCATTTT.

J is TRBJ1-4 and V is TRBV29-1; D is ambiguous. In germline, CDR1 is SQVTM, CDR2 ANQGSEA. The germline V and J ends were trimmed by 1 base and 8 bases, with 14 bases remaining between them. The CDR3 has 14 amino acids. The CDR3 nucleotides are TGCAGCGTTGAAGTCGCGGGTATAGGGGAAAAACTGTTTTTT. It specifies CSVEVAGIGEKLFF.

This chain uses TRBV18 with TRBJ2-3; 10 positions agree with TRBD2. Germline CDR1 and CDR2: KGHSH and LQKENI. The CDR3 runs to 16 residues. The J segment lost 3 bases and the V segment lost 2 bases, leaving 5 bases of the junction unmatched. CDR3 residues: CASSPFTSGTTDTQYF. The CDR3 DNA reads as TGTGCCAGCTCACCATTCACTAGCGGGACTACAGATACGCAGTATTTT. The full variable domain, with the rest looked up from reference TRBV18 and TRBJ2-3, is NAGVMQNPRHLVRRRGQEARLRCSPMKGHSHVYWYRQLPEEGLKFMVYLQKENIIDESGMPKERFSAEFPKEGPSILRIQQVVRGDSAAYFCASSPFTSGTTDTQYFGPGTRLTVL.

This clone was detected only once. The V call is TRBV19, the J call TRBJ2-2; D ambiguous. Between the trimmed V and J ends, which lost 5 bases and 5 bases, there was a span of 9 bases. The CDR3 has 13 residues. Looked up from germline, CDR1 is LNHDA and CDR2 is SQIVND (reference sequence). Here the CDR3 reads CASSPWGTGELFF. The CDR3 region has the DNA TGTGCCAGTAGTCCCTGGGGAACCGGGGAGCTGTTTTTT. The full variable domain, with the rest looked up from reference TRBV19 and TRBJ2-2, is DGGITQSPKYLFRKEGQNVTLSCEQNLNHDAMYWYRQDPGQGLRLIYYSQIVNDFQKGDIAEGYSVSREKKESFPLTVTSAQKNPTAFYLCASSPWGTGELFFGEGSRLTVL.

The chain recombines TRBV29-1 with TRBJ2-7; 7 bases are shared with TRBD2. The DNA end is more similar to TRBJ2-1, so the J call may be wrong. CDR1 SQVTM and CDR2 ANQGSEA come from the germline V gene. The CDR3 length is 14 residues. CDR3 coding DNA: TGCAGCGTTGAAGTGGCGCGGGAGTCGAATGAGCAGTTCTTC. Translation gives CSVEVARESNEQFF.

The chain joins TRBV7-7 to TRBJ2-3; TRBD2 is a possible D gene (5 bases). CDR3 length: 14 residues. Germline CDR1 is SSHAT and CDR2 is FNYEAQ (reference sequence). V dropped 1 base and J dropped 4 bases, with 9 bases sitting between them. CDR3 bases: TGTGCCAGCAGCTTAGTGCCGGGGTCAGATACGCAGTATTTT. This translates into CASSLVPGSDTQYF.

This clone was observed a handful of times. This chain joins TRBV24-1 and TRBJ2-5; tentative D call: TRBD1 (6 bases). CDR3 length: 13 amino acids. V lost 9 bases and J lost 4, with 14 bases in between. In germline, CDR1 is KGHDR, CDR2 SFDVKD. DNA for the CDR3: TGTGCCACCGCACTAGGGGGAGCAGAGACCCAGTACTTC. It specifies CATALGGAETQYF.

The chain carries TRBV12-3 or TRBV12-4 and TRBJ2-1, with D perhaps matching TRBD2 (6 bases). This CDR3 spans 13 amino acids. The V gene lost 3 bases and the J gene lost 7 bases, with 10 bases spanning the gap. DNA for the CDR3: TGTGCCAGCAGTTTCCTAGCGAATAATGAGCAGTTCTTC. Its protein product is CASSFLANNEQFF.

The CDR3 nucleotides are TGCGCCAGCAGCCAAGATCCCAATGAGCAGTTCTTC. Its protein product is CASSQDPNEQFF. The gene calls are TRBV4-1 and TRBJ2-1; D remains ambiguous. This CDR3 region has 12 residues. Trimming cost V 0 bases and J 6 bases, with 3 bases left between them. CDR1 is MGHRA, CDR2 YSYEKL, per germline.

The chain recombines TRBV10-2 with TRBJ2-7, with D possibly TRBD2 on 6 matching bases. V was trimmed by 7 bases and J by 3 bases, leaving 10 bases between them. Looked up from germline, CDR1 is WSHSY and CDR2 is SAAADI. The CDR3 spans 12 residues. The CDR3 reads CASKGGVYEQYF. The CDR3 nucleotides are TGCGCCAGCAAGGGAGGCGTCTACGAGCAGTACTTC.

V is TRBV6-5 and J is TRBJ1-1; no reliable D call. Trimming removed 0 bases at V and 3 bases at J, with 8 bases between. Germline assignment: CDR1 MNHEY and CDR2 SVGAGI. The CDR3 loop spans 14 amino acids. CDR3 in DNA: TGTGCCAGCAGTTACTCCGGACGGGACACTGAAGCTTTCTTT. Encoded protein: CASSYSGRDTEAFF.

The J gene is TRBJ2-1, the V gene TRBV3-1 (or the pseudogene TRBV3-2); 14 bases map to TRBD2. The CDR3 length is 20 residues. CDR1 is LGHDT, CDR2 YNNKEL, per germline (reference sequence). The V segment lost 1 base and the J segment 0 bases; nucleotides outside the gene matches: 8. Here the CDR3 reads CASSQATSGRASPSYNEQFF. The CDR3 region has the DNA TGTGCCAGCAGCCAAGCGACTAGCGGGAGGGCTTCACCCTCCTACAATGAGCAGTTCTTC.

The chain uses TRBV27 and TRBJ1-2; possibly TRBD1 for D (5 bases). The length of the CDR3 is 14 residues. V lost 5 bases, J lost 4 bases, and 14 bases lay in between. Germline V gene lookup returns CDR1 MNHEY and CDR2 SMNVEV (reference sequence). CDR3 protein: CASSPQTETYGYTF. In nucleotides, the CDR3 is TGTGCCAGCAGTCCACAGACAGAGACCTATGGCTACACCTTC.

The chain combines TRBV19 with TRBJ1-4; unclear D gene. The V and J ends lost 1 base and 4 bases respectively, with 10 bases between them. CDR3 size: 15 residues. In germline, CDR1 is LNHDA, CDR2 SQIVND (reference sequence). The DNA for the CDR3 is TGTGCCAGTAGTATAGGACGGACTTTTAATGAAAAACTGTTTTTT. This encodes CASSIGRTFNEKLFF. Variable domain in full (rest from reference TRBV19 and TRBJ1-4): DGGITQSPKYLFRKEGQNVTLSCEQNLNHDAMYWYRQDPGQGLRLIYYSQIVNDFQKGDIAEGYSVSREKKESFPLTVTSAQKNPTAFYLCASSIGRTFNEKLFFGSGTQLSVL.

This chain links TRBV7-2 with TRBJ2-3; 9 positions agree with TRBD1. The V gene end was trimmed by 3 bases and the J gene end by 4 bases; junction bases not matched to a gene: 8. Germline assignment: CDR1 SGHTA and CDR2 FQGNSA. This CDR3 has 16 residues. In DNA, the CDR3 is TGTGCCAGCAGCTTTCCCCTAGGACAGGGGCCAGATACGCAGTATTTT. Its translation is CASSFPLGQGPDTQYF.

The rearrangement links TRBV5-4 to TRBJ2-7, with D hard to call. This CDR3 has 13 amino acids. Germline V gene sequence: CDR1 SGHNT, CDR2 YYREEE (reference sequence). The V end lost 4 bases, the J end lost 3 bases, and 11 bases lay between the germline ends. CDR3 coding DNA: TGTGCCAGCAGCCTAGACGTAGGCTACGAGCAGTACTTC. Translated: CASSLDVGYEQYF.

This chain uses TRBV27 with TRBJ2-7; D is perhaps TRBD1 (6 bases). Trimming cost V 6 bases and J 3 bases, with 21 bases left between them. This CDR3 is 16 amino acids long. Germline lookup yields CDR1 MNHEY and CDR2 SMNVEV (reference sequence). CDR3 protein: CASRPDSELPLYEQYF. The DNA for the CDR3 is TGTGCCAGCAGGCCGGACAGTGAGTTGCCTCTCTACGAGCAGTACTTC.